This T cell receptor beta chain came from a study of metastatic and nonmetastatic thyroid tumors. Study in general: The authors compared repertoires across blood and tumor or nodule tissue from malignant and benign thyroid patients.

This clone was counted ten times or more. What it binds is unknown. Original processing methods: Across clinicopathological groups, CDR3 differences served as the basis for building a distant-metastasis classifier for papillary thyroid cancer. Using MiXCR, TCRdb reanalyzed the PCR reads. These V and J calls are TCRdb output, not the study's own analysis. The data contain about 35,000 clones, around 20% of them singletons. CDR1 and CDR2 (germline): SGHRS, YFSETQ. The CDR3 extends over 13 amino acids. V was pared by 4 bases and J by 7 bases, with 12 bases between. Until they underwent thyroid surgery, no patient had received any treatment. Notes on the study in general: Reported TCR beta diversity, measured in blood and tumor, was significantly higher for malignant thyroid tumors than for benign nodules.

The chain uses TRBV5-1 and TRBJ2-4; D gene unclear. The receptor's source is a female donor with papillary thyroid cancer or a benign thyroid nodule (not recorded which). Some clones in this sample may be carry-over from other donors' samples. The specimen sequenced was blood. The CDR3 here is CASSELDGNIQYF. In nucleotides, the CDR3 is TGCGCCAGCAGCGAATTAGACGGCAACATTCAGTACTTC.